The 12 T cell receptor beta chains below come from one sample, sequenced in a study of CD8 T cells in Susac syndrome. Random hexamers were used to reverse transcribe an amount of roughly 0.45 to 1 ug RNA. TCRdb re-called the immunoSEQ multiplex PCR reads with MiXCR, one entry per CDR3 protein. The sample contains some 260,000 distinct CDR3 sequences, roughly 81% of which appear only once. Sequencing input: CD8+ T cells from PBMCs. The source is a human donor with multiple sclerosis.

The chain combines TRBV28 with TRBJ2-7, with D perhaps TRBD1 (5 bases). This CDR3 has 18 residues. Trimming cost V 10 bases and J 3 bases, with 31 bases left between them. CDR1 is MDHEN, CDR2 SYDVKM, per germline. CDR3 sequence (DNA): TGTGCCAACTCCCCTAAGGGGTCTTTAAAGGAAGGAAGCTACGAGCAGTACTTC. Protein sequence: CANSPKGSLKEGSYEQYF.

V usage is TRBV27 and J usage is TRBJ2-1; D possibly corresponds to TRBD1 (6 bases). Trimming removed 2 bases at V and 4 bases at J, with 15 bases between. Germline lookup yields CDR1 MNHEY and CDR2 SMNVEV (reference sequence). The CDR3 is 16 amino acids. The CDR3 region is CASSLTGSSPYNEQFF. CDR3 bases: TGTGCCAGCAGTTTAACAGGGAGCAGCCCTTACAATGAGCAGTTCTTC.

This sequence joins TRBV27 and TRBJ2-5, with D tentatively TRBD2 (5 bases). V was clipped by 7 bases and J by 4 bases, with 16 bases between them. The CDR3 extends over 14 amino acids. From germline, CDR1 is MNHEY and CDR2 SMNVEV (reference sequence). CDR3 residues: CASIPREGVETQYF. The DNA for the CDR3 is TGTGCCAGCATCCCCAGAGAGGGAGTAGAGACCCAGTACTTC.

This clonotype has only one observation. The genes are TRBV9 and TRBJ2-2, with a tentative D call TRBD1 (6 bases). Germline CDR1 and CDR2: SGDLS and YYNGEE. Trimming cost V 3 bases and J 2 bases, with 23 bases left between them. The CDR3 has 19 amino acids. DNA of the CDR3: TGTGCCAGCAGCGCGCTAGGCTCCTGGGCAGGGGATAACACCGGGGAGCTGTTTTTT. This gives the protein CASSALGSWAGDNTGELFF.

The genes are TRBV7-9 and TRBJ2-7; no definite D call. Germline values: CDR1 SEHNR, CDR2 FQNEAQ (reference sequence). Deletions cut 7 bases from V and 9 bases from J, with 19 bases between. CDR3 length: 13 amino acids. This chain's CDR3 is CASTAPLDPGQYF. For the CDR3, the DNA is TGTGCCAGCACCGCCCCTCTTGACCCTGGGCAGTACTTC. Complete variable domain (other parts from reference TRBV7-9 and TRBJ2-7): DTGVSQNPRHKITKRGQNVTFRCDPISEHNRLYWYRQTLGQGPEFLTYFQNEAQLEKSRLLSDRFSAERPKGSFSTLEIQRTEQGDSAMYLCASTAPLDPGQYFGPGTRLTVT.

The chain recombines TRBV9 with TRBJ1-1, with D uncertain. The CDR3 spans 12 residues. Germline-derived CDR1 and CDR2 are SGDLS and YYNGEE. Deletions cut 3 bases from V and 1 base from J, with 4 bases between. CDR3 sequence reads: CASSARNTEAFF. The CDR3 DNA reads TGTGCCAGCAGCGCCCGGAACACTGAAGCTTTCTTT.

This sequence joins TRBV27 and TRBJ1-5; D may be TRBD1 (5 bases). Trimming left V 5 bases short and J 7 bases short, with 15 bases between. The CDR3 length is 14 residues. Germline lookup yields CDR1 MNHEY and CDR2 SMNVEV (reference sequence). The DNA of the CDR3 is TGTGCCAGCAGTGCCGGGGCCTGGGGGCAGCCCCAGCATTTT. Its protein product is CASSAGAWGQPQHF.

The rearrangement links TRBV6-1 to TRBJ1-3; 8 bases agree with TRBD1. CDR1 is MNHNS and CDR2 is SASEGT in the germline V gene. The CDR3 spans 13 residues. CDR3 sequence reads: CTTGVRGENTIYF. CDR3 nucleotides: TGTACGACAGGGGTTCGGGGTGAAAACACCATATATTTT.

This clonotype was seen a single time. The V gene is TRBV9, the J gene TRBJ2-5; D might be TRBD2 (5 bases). The CDR3 length is 13 residues. Germline V gene sequence: CDR1 SGDLS, CDR2 YYNGEE. Trimming shortened V by 1 base and J by 4 bases, and 8 bases separated the two germline ends. CDR3 sequence reads: CASSVLSGETQYF. In DNA, the CDR3 is TGTGCCAGCAGCGTATTAAGCGGAGAGACCCAGTACTTC.

The sample holds one count of this clonotype. This sequence joins TRBV7-9 and TRBJ2-1, with TRBD2 as a possible D gene (5 bases). V lost 5 bases, J lost 7 bases, and 18 bases lay in between. Germline lookup yields CDR1 SEHNR and CDR2 FQNEAQ (reference sequence). The CDR3 is 15 residues long. The CDR3 sequence is CASSRGNSIGNEQFF. In nucleotides, the CDR3 is TGTGCCAGCAGCCGGGGTAACTCGATTGGGAATGAGCAGTTCTTC.

The V and J genes are TRBV7-9 and TRBJ2-6; possibly TRBD1 for D (5 bases). Per germline, CDR1 SEHNR and CDR2 FQNEAQ (reference sequence). The V end lost 5 bases, the J end lost 3 bases, and 17 bases lay between the germline ends. CDR3 size: 17 residues. CDR3 bases: TGTGCCAGCAGCCCTCGAACCAGGGTCGGTGGGGCCAACGTCCTGACTTTC. This codes for CASSPRTRVGGANVLTF.

The CDR3 bases are TGTGCCAGCAGCCCGCGTGGGAGGCCCTCCTACGAGCAGTACTTC. It specifies CASSPRGRPSYEQYF. The genes are TRBV28 and TRBJ2-7, with D possibly matching TRBD2 (6 bases). V shed 6 bases and J shed 0 bases, with 15 bases lying between them. CDR1 is MDHEN, CDR2 SYDVKM, per germline. This CDR3 is built from 15 residues.